This TCR beta chain was identified during a study of cytomegalovirus exposure and HLA in healthy donors. Overall study results and limits: In a later analysis, DRB1 alleles had the most associated TCRs; HLA-C alleles the fewest. In vitro work confirmed that a few CMV-associated chains recognize CMV antigens. In a later analysis, specific HLA alleles were associated with 15,000 or so TCR beta sequences at a 0.05 false discovery rate.

This clone appeared once. Antigen: not known. PCR was performed using 60 Vbeta and 13 Jbeta primers. Profiling relied on immunoSEQ multiplex PCR, and the TCRdb table lists in-frame clones only, not all of them. The sample contains approximately 200,000 clones, 80% to 85% of which appear only once. The sample consisted of PBMCs. This sequence was found in a boy under 18 in good health and CMV-seronegative.

DNA for the CDR3: TGTGCCACCAGCAGTCATCATAGTGGCAATGAGCAGTTCTTC. It yields the protein CATSSHHSGNEQFF. The gene calls are TRBV15 and TRBJ2-1; D gene ambiguous. Trimming cost V 3 bases and J 6 bases, with 12 bases left between them. The germline CDR1 and CDR2 sequences are LNHNV and YYDKDF (reference sequence). The CDR3 totals 14 residues.